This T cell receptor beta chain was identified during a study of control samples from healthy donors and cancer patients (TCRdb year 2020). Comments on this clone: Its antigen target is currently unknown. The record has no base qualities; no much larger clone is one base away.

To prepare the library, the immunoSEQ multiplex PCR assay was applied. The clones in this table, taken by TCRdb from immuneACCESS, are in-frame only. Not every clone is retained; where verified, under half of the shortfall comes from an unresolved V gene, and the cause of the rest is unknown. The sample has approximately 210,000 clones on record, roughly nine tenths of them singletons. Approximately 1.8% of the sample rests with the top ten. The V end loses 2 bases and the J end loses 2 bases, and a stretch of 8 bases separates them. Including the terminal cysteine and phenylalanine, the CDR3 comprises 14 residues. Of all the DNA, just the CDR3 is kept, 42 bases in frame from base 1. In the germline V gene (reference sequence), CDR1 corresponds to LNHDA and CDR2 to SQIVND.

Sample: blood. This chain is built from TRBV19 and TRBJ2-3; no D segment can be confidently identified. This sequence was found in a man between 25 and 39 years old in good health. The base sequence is TGTGCCAGTAGTATACACAGCCTCACAGATACGCAGTATTTT. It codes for CASSIHSLTDTQYF.